This T cell receptor beta chain was recovered during a study of identical twins. Study observations and caveats: Researchers caution that invariant MAIT and iNKT cells could partly confound zero-insertion analyses. A cross-sectional statistical analysis, not follow-up of the same donors, supported the conclusions. Out-of-frame alpha sequences common to twins exhibited an excess of low generation probability. It was out-of-frame TCR alpha sharing in monozygotic twins that models underestimated.

Germline V gives CDR1 SGHRS, CDR2 YFSETQ. Unmatched junction bases numbered 2, after V lost 2 bases and J lost 3 bases. The CDR3 contains 13 residues. TCRdb itself ran the 5' RACE reads through MiXCR, one entry per CDR3 protein. The top ten clones hold less than 0.5% of a sample with about 530,000 distinct CDR3 sequences, nearly 15% of them seen once. This clonotype was picked up a small number of times. The target antigen is unknown. This sample also belongs to another study, concerning yellow fever vaccine responses in identical twins.

The receptor was derived from a woman younger than 35 in good health. The V gene is TRBV5-1, the J gene TRBJ2-7; 7 bases line up with TRBD2. The source material was CD4+ T cells sorted from blood. The CDR3 protein is CASSLVAGYEQYF. CDR3 sequence (DNA): TGCGCCAGCAGCTTAGTAGCGGGCTACGAGCAGTACTTC.